This TCR beta chain originates from a study of OX40 agonist ivuxolimab in advanced cancers. Study outcomes and limitations: On average, CD8+ T cells showed a greater number of expanded clones than CD4+.

Worth noting for this clone: Antigen specificity is unknown. In the same sample, other DNA sequences code for this CDR3.

V trimming: 8 bases; J trimming: 4 bases; junction bases outside the gene matches: 0. The germline V gene has CDR1 ENHRY and CDR2 SYGVKD. This CDR3 contains 13 residues. Clones were sequenced by immunoSEQ multiplex PCR, and TCRdb holds only the in-frame ones, with some missing. The repertoire holds around 60,000 clones, with approximately 88% as singletons. The receptor was derived from an adult with an advanced solid tumor such as melanoma, head and neck, liver or kidney cancer. The sample in question was CD4+ or CD8+ T cells sorted from blood, obtained in a trial of the OX40 agonist ivuxolimab. The J gene is TRBJ2-1, the V gene TRBV10-3, with 12 bases matching TRBD2. The chain's CDR3 is CAIGTSGYNEQFF. The CDR3 region has the DNA TGTGCCATCGGGACTAGCGGGTACAATGAGCAGTTCTTC.